Listed here are 26 T cell receptor beta chains from one sample, sequenced in a study of post-analysis software for immune sequencing data. Study observations and caveats: The study found TRBV5-6, TRBV5-1 and TRBV20-1 among a few TRBV segments more frequent in patients than controls.

Carried by the TCR beta cDNA libraries were unique molecular identifiers. Each CDR3 protein is one row after TCRdb ran MiXCR on the PCR reads. The sample records 350,000 to 450,000 distinct CDR3 sequences, about 39% being singletons. These TCRs' antigens remain unknown. The sequenced sample was blood. These receptors came from a girl aged 2 to 10 with multiple sclerosis.

The V gene is TRBV7-8, the J gene TRBJ1-2; 8 bases map to TRBD1. The CDR3 loop spans 19 amino acids. J lost 3 bases, V lost 5 bases, and 20 bases had no gene match. CDR1 SGHVS and CDR2 FQNEAQ come from the germline V gene. The chain's CDR3 is CASSNVRIGRQGSDYGYTF. In nucleotides, the CDR3 is TGTGCCAGCAGCAACGTCCGGATTGGCAGACAGGGGAGTGACTATGGCTACACCTTC.

V is TRBV18 and J is TRBJ2-7, with 7 bases fitting TRBD2. CDR3 length equals 16 residues. The ends lost 4 bases at V and 0 bases at J; junction bases unmatched: 9. Germline CDR1 KGHSH, CDR2 LQKENI. CDR3 in amino acids: CASSQGSGGSSYEQYF. In DNA, the CDR3 is TGTGCCAGCTCACAAGGAAGCGGCGGGAGCTCCTACGAGCAGTACTTC.

This clonotype has only a few counts. V is TRBV2 and J is TRBJ2-7; 7 bases fit TRBD1. Looked up from germline, CDR1 is SNHLY and CDR2 is FYNNEI. The CDR3 has 14 amino acids. V was pared by 7 bases and J by 3 bases, with 9 bases of the junction left unmatched. The CDR3 reads CASTPGQVYYEQYF. The CDR3 region has the DNA TGTGCCAGCACCCCAGGACAGGTTTACTACGAGCAGTACTTC.

The CDR3 DNA sequence: TGTGCCAGCAAAATGACCGGGACAGGGGGCGACTATGGCTACACCTTC. Protein: CASKMTGTGGDYGYTF. The chain is built from TRBV27 and TRBJ1-2, with TRBD1 matching 12 bases. Germline V gene data show CDR1 as MNHEY and CDR2 as SMNVEV (reference sequence). Trimming at V came to 7 bases and at J to 3 bases, leaving 9 bases not matched to a gene. This CDR3 contains 16 residues.

This clonotype has only a few counts. The chain uses TRBV7-9 and TRBJ1-2; possible D gene TRBD1, 5 bases. The V gene's germline CDR1 is SEHNR and CDR2 FQNEAQ (reference sequence). The CDR3 is 14 residues long. V shed 9 bases and J shed 5 bases, with 19 bases lying between them. The CDR3 sequence: CASSIEGREYGYTF. The CDR3 nucleotides read TGTGCCAGTTCTATAGAGGGCAGGGAGTATGGCTACACCTTC.

CDR3 loop: CASSLTGYFGYTF. CDR3 coding DNA: TGTGCCAGCAGTCTGACAGGGTATTTTGGCTACACCTTC. V is TRBV12-3 or TRBV12-4 and J is TRBJ1-2, with 7 bases identical to TRBD1. V gave up 5 bases and J gave up 7 bases; unmatched junction bases: 7. The CDR3 spans 13 residues.

This clonotype was observed a few times. This chain connects TRBV6-2 or TRBV6-3 to TRBJ2-5; 11 positions agree with TRBD2. Judging by the DNA end, TRBJ2-7 fits better; the J call may be wrong. Germline CDR1 and CDR2: MNHEY and SVGEGT. The CDR3 has 14 residues. CDR3 sequence: CASRGTSGPYEQYF. CDR3 sequence (DNA): TGTGCCAGCAGAGGGACTAGCGGACCGTACGAGCAGTACTTC.

This clonotype was detected a few times. This chain links TRBV7-7 with TRBJ2-3; D is unresolved. From germline, CDR1 is SSHAT and CDR2 FNYEAQ (reference sequence). V shed 4 bases and J shed 6 bases, with 17 bases lying between them. This CDR3 has 15 amino acids. The CDR3 DNA follows: TGTGCCAGCAGCTCCGGCCCGGGCCCTGGGGATACGCAGTATTTT. Amino acid sequence: CASSSGPGPGDTQYF.

V and J are TRBV15 and TRBJ2-5; tentative D call: TRBD1 (5 bases). TRBJ2-7 matches the DNA end more closely, so the J call is doubtful. CDR1 LNHNV and CDR2 YYDKDF come from the germline V gene (reference sequence). CDR3 length equals 17 residues. Here the CDR3 reads CATSRDLIPGSLYEQYF. The CDR3, as DNA: TGTGCCACCAGCAGAGATCTAATCCCAGGGTCACTCTACGAGCAGTACTTC.

The gene calls are TRBV10-1 and TRBJ1-4; D is unclear. Per germline, CDR1 WNHNN and CDR2 SYGVQD (reference sequence). The V and J ends lost 3 bases and 6 bases respectively, with 11 bases between them. CDR3 size: 14 residues. CDR3: CASSEGGPDEKLFF. DNA of the CDR3: TGCGCCAGCAGTGAAGGAGGGCCGGATGAAAAACTGTTTTTT.

This clonotype has more than one count but fewer than ten. The chain employs TRBV5-1 and TRBJ2-1, with 11 bases identical to TRBD2. V was pared by 1 base and J by 6 bases, with 15 bases of the junction left unmatched. Germline CDR1 and CDR2: SGHRS and YFSETQ. This CDR3 region has 19 residues. CDR3 region: CASSLLLAGDRGRRNEQFF. CDR3 DNA: TGCGCCAGCAGCTTGTTACTAGCGGGAGATAGGGGAAGGCGCAATGAGCAGTTCTTC. Filled out from reference TRBV5-1 and TRBJ2-1, the complete variable domain reads KAGVTQTPRYLIKTRGQQVTLSCSPISGHRSVSWYQQTPGQGLQFLFEYFSETQRNKGNFPGRFSGRQFSNSRSEMNVSTLELGDSALYLCASSLLLAGDRGRRNEQFFGPGTRLTVL.

This chain joins TRBV2 and TRBJ2-4; the match to TRBD2 covers 13 bases. With V trimmed by 1 base and J by 0 bases, 6 bases remained unmatched. Germline V gene lookup returns CDR1 SNHLY and CDR2 FYNNEI. CDR3 length equals 19 residues. The CDR3: CASSEGGTSGKIAKNIQYF. As DNA, the CDR3 is TGTGCCAGCAGTGAAGGCGGGACTAGCGGGAAGATAGCCAAAAACATTCAGTACTTC.

Worth noting for this clonotype: An end of the junction does not agree with germline; a read error may underlie this. V and J are TRBV11-2 and TRBJ2-5, with unresolved D. Germline lookup yields CDR1 SGHAT and CDR2 FQNNGV. CDR3 size: 14 residues. In DNA, the CDR3 is TGTCCCAGCAGCTTAGATTTTACGCTGGAGACCCAGTACTTC. Translation: CPSSLDFTLETQYF. The variable domain in full, with the rest retrieved from reference TRBV11-2 and TRBJ2-5, is EAGVAQSPRYKIIEKRQSVAFWCNPISGHATLYWYQQILGQGPKLLIQFQNNGVVDDSQLPKDRFSAERLKGVDSTLKIQPAKLEDSAVYLCPSSLDFTLETQYFGPGTRLLVL.

Only a few counts were recorded for this clonotype. The CDR3 DNA follows: TGCAGTGCTAGAGATTTAGCGGGAGCAGCCTACGAGCAGTACTTC. Its translation is CSARDLAGAAYEQYF. V is TRBV20-1 and J is TRBJ2-7; 9 bases are a match to TRBD2. The CDR3 has 15 residues. The germline gives CDR1 DFQATT, CDR2 SNEGSKA (reference sequence). J gave up 2 bases and V 0 bases, and 5 bases lay outside the gene matches.

This clonotype has a single count. J is TRBJ1-5 and V is TRBV6-1; 8 nucleotides line up with TRBD1. Trimming cost V 8 bases and J 0 bases; bases outside gene matches: 21. CDR3 length equals 20 residues. CDR1 is MNHNS and CDR2 is SASEGT in the germline V gene. The CDR3 sequence is CASAGRPGQDPLYSNQPQHF. The CDR3, as DNA: TGTGCCAGCGCCGGGAGACCGGGACAGGACCCGCTTTATAGCAATCAGCCCCAGCATTTT.

The chain uses TRBV5-1 and TRBJ2-3, with 11 bases identical to TRBD1. This CDR3 contains 16 residues. V dropped 4 bases and J dropped 3; count of bases not matched to a gene: 7. Germline V lookup: CDR1 SGHRS, CDR2 YFSETQ. CDR3 nucleotides: TGCGCCAGCAGCCCGGGACAGGGGGATCTAACAGATACGCAGTATTTT. Translated: CASSPGQGDLTDTQYF. Full variable domain (missing parts from reference TRBV5-1 and TRBJ2-3): KAGVTQTPRYLIKTRGQQVTLSCSPISGHRSVSWYQQTPGQGLQFLFEYFSETQRNKGNFPGRFSGRQFSNSRSEMNVSTLELGDSALYLCASSPGQGDLTDTQYFGPGTRLTVL.

This clonotype was recorded only once. This chain joins TRBV12-3 or TRBV12-4 and TRBJ2-7; 14 nucleotides align to TRBD2. The J call may be incorrect, as the DNA end agrees better with TRBJ2-5. The CDR3 sequence is 15 residues long. CDR3: CASSLGTSGGKTQYF. For the CDR3, the DNA is TGTGCCAGCAGCCTCGGGACTAGCGGGGGAAAGACCCAGTACTTC.

The rearrangement uses TRBV4-3 and TRBJ2-2, with 9 positions matching TRBD2. The germline gives CDR1 LGHNA, CDR2 YSLEER. The CDR3 has 16 amino acids. The trim removed 0 bases at V and 6 bases at J, leaving 5 bases unmatched. The CDR3: CASSQDVAGVAGELFF. CDR3 DNA: TGCGCCAGCAGCCAAGACGTAGCGGGAGTAGCCGGGGAGCTGTTTTTT.

The gene calls are TRBV14 and TRBJ2-3, with 12 bases fitting TRBD2. The V and J ends lost 5 bases and 2 bases, in that order; junction bases with no gene match: 11. Germline lookup yields CDR1 SGHDN and CDR2 FVKESK. This CDR3 region has 18 residues. The CDR3 DNA follows: TGTGCCAGCAGCAAGAGACTAGCGGGAGCACCAGTCACAGATACGCAGTATTTT. The encoded protein is CASSKRLAGAPVTDTQYF.

V gene TRBV20-1 combines with J gene TRBJ2-5, with D perhaps TRBD2 (5 bases). This CDR3 is built from 13 residues. V was cut by 5 bases and J by 4 bases, with 14 bases left in between. Germline CDR1 and CDR2: DFQATT and SNEGSKA (reference sequence). The CDR3 bases are TGCAGTGCTGGGTTTGCGGGCCGAGAGACCCAGTACTTC. This gives the protein CSAGFAGRETQYF.

This chain uses TRBV10-3 with TRBJ2-4; D possibly matches TRBD1 or TRBD2 (6 bases each). This CDR3 spans 17 amino acids. V was shortened by 3 bases and J by 0 bases, with 15 bases between the two germline ends. In germline, CDR1 is ENHRY, CDR2 SYGVKD. CDR3 residues: CAISDGGHLRAKNIQYF. CDR3 sequence (DNA): TGTGCCATCAGTGACGGGGGACACCTAAGAGCCAAAAACATTCAGTACTTC.

In its sample, this clonotype was seen a few times. As DNA, the CDR3 is TGTGCCAGCAGCTTCTCCCAGTCTGAAGCTTTCTTT. Encoded protein: CASSFSQSEAFF. The V call is TRBV7-9, the J call TRBJ1-1; D not resolved. Germline values: CDR1 SEHNR, CDR2 FQNEAQ (reference sequence). The V and J ends lost 3 bases and 6 bases respectively, with 8 bases between them. CDR3 length: 12 residues.

CDR3 in amino acids: CASSFPSTGLRNTEAFF. The CDR3 DNA reads as TGTGCCAGCAGCTTTCCCTCTACAGGGCTCCGGAACACTGAAGCTTTCTTT. This chain links TRBV7-9 with TRBJ1-1; the D gene is possibly TRBD1 (6 bases). The germline V and J ends were trimmed by 3 bases and 1 base, with 18 bases remaining between them. The CDR3 loop spans 17 amino acids. Germline V gene data show CDR1 as SEHNR and CDR2 as FQNEAQ (reference sequence).

This clonotype was counted only a few times. The genes are TRBV20-1 and TRBJ2-7, with D possibly being TRBD2 (6 bases). This CDR3 is built from 18 residues. The V gene lost 3 bases and the J gene lost 0 bases, with 24 bases spanning the gap. The germline V gene has CDR1 DFQATT and CDR2 SNEGSKA (reference sequence). In nucleotides, the CDR3 is TGCAGTGCTAGCCCGCCCGGGACCCTAGCGAAAAGCTCCTACGAGCAGTACTTC. Protein product: CSASPPGTLAKSSYEQYF.

The chain links TRBV20-1 to TRBJ1-2; 8 bases fit TRBD1. This CDR3 is built from 15 residues. Germline V CDR1 and CDR2: DFQATT, SNEGSKA (reference sequence). The J segment lost 8 bases and the V segment lost 1 base, leaving 12 bases of the junction unmatched. The CDR3 region has the DNA TGCAGTGCTAGAGGTACTGACAGGGGAAGACGGGGCTACACCTTC. Protein: CSARGTDRGRRGYTF.

This clonotype was counted once. V usage is TRBV5-1 and J usage is TRBJ2-7; D possibly corresponds to TRBD2 (6 bases). This CDR3 has 15 residues. CDR1 and CDR2 from the germline V gene are SGHRS and YFSETQ. Trimming took 0 bases from V and 2 from J, leaving 12 bases between them. CDR3 DNA sequence: TGCGCCAGCAGCTTGGCGTCGGGGGAAGCCTACGAGCAGTACTTC. It yields the protein CASSLASGEAYEQYF.